The 16 T cell receptor beta chains given below trace back to one sample, sequenced in a study of T cells in localized non-small cell lung cancer. Profiling relied on immunoSEQ multiplex PCR, and the TCRdb table lists in-frame clones only, not all of them. The sample holds around 15,000 clones, about nine tenths seen once. Sample: peripheral blood mononuclear cells, taken before any cancer treatment. The source is a man aged 35-69 years with stage III lung adenocarcinoma.

The chain carries TRBV5-1 and TRBJ1-1; D uncertain. Germline V gives CDR1 SGHRS, CDR2 YFSETQ. The CDR3 spans 16 residues. Between the trimmed V and J ends, which lost 1 base and 2 bases, there was a span of 15 bases. The CDR3 loop is CASSLYGPALNTEAFF. In nucleotides, the CDR3 is TGCGCCAGCAGCTTGTACGGACCGGCACTAAACACTGAAGCTTTCTTT.

The chain employs TRBV28 and TRBJ2-6; D is perhaps TRBD1 or TRBD2 (5 bases each). This CDR3 is 17 amino acids long. Germline assignment: CDR1 MDHEN and CDR2 SYDVKM. V lost 2 bases and J lost 0, with 11 bases in between. Here the CDR3 reads CASSLPGRSSGANVLTF. CDR3 DNA sequence: TGTGCCAGCAGTTTACCGGGACGGTCCTCTGGGGCCAACGTCCTGACTTTC.

This clone appeared a few times. The chain carries TRBV9 and TRBJ2-2; D gene unclear. There are 14 residues in the CDR3. CDR1 is SGDLS, CDR2 YYNGEE, per germline. Trimming took 0 bases from V and 6 from J, leaving 9 bases between them. CDR3 in amino acids: CASSVVMGPGELFF. The CDR3 region has the DNA TGTGCCAGCAGCGTAGTTATGGGCCCCGGGGAGCTGTTTTTT.

This clone showed up just a few times. This chain uses TRBV29-1 with TRBJ2-6; D gene ambiguous. Per the germline V gene, CDR1 is SQVTM and CDR2 is ANQGSEA. This CDR3 has 15 amino acids. The germline V and J ends were trimmed by 5 bases and 2 bases, with 13 bases remaining between them. CDR3 residues: CSVQSYAPGANVLTF. The CDR3 nucleotides read TGCAGCGTTCAATCCTATGCGCCTGGGGCCAACGTCCTGACTTTC.

The genes are TRBV9 and TRBJ2-2; D not certain. This CDR3 comprises 12 residues. The ends were cut back, 2 bases at V and 5 bases at J, with 4 bases in the middle. Germline V gene data show CDR1 as SGDLS and CDR2 as YYNGEE. The CDR3, as DNA: TGTGCCAGCAGCGTCAAAACCGGGGAGCTGTTTTTT. It is translated as CASSVKTGELFF.

The chain has TRBV6-5 and TRBJ2-1; D may be TRBD2 (5 bases). CDR1 is MNHEY and CDR2 is SVGAGI in the germline V gene. This CDR3 contains 16 residues. V dropped 1 base and J dropped 0 bases, with 10 bases sitting between them. This CDR3 is CASSYFGLSSYNEQFF. The CDR3 coding sequence is TGTGCCAGCAGTTACTTCGGACTGAGCTCCTACAATGAGCAGTTCTTC.

The CDR3 DNA reads as TGTGCCAGTAGCAGCCTGGGACTAGCGGGATACACCGGGGAGCTGTTTTTT. Translation: CASSSLGLAGYTGELFF. V usage is TRBV19 and J usage is TRBJ2-2, with 13 bases aligning to TRBD2. Trimming took 6 bases from V and 3 from J; bases not matched to a gene: 7. Germline loops: CDR1 LNHDA, CDR2 SQIVND (reference sequence). CDR3 size: 17 residues.

The rearrangement links TRBV6-6 to TRBJ2-4; the match to TRBD1 covers 11 bases. Germline CDR1 reads MNHNY; CDR2 reads SVGAGI (reference sequence). The CDR3 length is 16 residues. V lost 2 bases to trimming and J lost 3 bases; unmatched junction nucleotides: 3. The CDR3 is CASSYGGTGGKNIQYF. The CDR3 DNA follows: TGTGCCAGCAGTTACGGCGGGACAGGGGGCAAAAACATTCAGTACTTC.

This chain connects TRBV29-1 to TRBJ1-3; 7 bases agree with TRBD1. CDR1 and CDR2 from the germline V gene are SQVTM and ANQGSEA. V trimming: 5 bases; J trimming: 7 bases; junction bases outside the gene matches: 8. The CDR3 contains 13 residues. CDR3 sequence: CSVTVAGGNTIYF. In DNA, the CDR3 is TGCAGCGTTACCGTGGCAGGGGGGAACACCATATATTTT.

This clone occurred once. The V gene is TRBV7-9, the J gene TRBJ2-4; D is ambiguous. The germline V and J ends were trimmed by 1 base and 15 bases, with 16 bases remaining between them. CDR1 SEHNR and CDR2 FQNEAQ come from the germline V gene (reference sequence). This CDR3 has 13 residues. The CDR3 loop reads CASSLDGSGGRYF. CDR3 coding DNA: TGTGCCAGCAGCTTAGATGGCTCGGGCGGTAGGTACTTC.

The V gene is TRBV5-1, the J gene TRBJ2-3; 13 bases match TRBD2. CDR1 is SGHRS and CDR2 is YFSETQ in the germline V gene. Trimming removed 4 bases from V and 6 bases from J; junction bases left unmatched: 5. This CDR3 contains 15 residues. The CDR3 nucleotides are TGCGCCAGCAGCAGGCGGACTAGCGGGAGCGATACGCAGTATTTT. Translating it yields CASSRRTSGSDTQYF.

This sequence joins TRBV7-9 and TRBJ2-7; unclear D gene. Germline lookup yields CDR1 SEHNR and CDR2 FQNEAQ (reference sequence). V lost 4 bases to trimming and J lost 3 bases, with 13 bases between them. The CDR3 consists of 14 residues. In DNA form, the CDR3 reads TGTGCCAGCAGCTCGTCGACGGCGTACTACGAGCAGTACTTC. It codes for CASSSSTAYYEQYF.

This clone turned up a few times. The identical CDR3 is also encoded by other nucleotide sequences in the sample. The genes are TRBV11-3 and TRBJ2-2; possibly TRBD1 for D (5 bases). This CDR3 has 14 amino acids. Germline CDR1 reads SGHNT; CDR2 reads YENEEA. The germline V and J ends were trimmed by 1 base and 4 bases, with 7 bases remaining between them. The CDR3 protein is CASSLVQGTGELFF. The CDR3 coding sequence is TGTGCCAGCAGCTTAGTCCAGGGCACCGGGGAGCTGTTTTTT.

The rearrangement uses TRBV4-2 and TRBJ2-1; 7 bases agree with TRBD1. Trimming took 3 bases from V and 4 from J; bases not matched to a gene: 12. Germline loops: CDR1 LGHNA, CDR2 YNFKEQ. The CDR3 runs 17 residues. CDR3 nucleotides: TGTGCCAGCAGCCAGGACCTTACAGGGGCCACGTACAATGAGCAGTTCTTC. Amino acid sequence: CASSQDLTGATYNEQFF.

V is TRBV19 and J is TRBJ2-7, with a tentative D call TRBD1 (6 bases). CDR3 length: 13 amino acids. With 8 bases removed from V and 6 bases from J, the gap between germline ends came to 17 bases. The germline V gene encodes CDR1 LNHDA and CDR2 SQIVND (reference sequence). CDR3 coding DNA: TGTGCCAGTGGTCTAGGGGACACCGGCGAGCAGTACTTC. Protein: CASGLGDTGEQYF. Supplemented by reference TRBV19 and TRBJ2-7, the full variable domain reads DGGITQSPKYLFRKEGQNVTLSCEQNLNHDAMYWYRQDPGQGLRLIYYSQIVNDFQKGDIAEGYSVSREKKESFPLTVTSAQKNPTAFYLCASGLGDTGEQYFGPGTRLTVT.

The chain combines TRBV4-2 with TRBJ2-2; TRBD2 matches at 13 bases. Germline V gene lookup returns CDR1 LGHNA and CDR2 YNFKEQ. CDR3 size: 16 residues. V shed 4 bases, J shed 6 bases, and the junction held 5 bases outside the gene matches. CDR3 bases: TGTGCCAGCAGCCCGACTAGCGGGAGGTTTGCCGGGGAGCTGTTTTTT. This gives the protein CASSPTSGRFAGELFF.